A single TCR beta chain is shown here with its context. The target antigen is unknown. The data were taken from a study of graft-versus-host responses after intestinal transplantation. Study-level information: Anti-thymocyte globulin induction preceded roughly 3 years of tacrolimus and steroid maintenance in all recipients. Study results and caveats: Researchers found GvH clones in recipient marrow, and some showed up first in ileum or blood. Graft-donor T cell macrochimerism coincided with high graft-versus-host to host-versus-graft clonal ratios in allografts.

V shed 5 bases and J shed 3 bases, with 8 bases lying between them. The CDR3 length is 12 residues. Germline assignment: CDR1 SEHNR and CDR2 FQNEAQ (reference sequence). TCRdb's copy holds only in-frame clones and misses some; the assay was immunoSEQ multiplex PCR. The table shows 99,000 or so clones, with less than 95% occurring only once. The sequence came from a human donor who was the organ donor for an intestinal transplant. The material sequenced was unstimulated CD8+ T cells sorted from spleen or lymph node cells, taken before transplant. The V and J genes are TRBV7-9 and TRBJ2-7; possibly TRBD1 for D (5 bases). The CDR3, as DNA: TGTGCCAGCAGCGCCAGGGACTACGAGCAGTACTTC. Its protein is CASSARDYEQYF.